Below are 18 T cell receptor beta chains sequenced from a single sample in a study of cytomegalovirus exposure and HLA in healthy donors. The PCR used 60 Vbeta and 13 Jbeta primers. Clones were sequenced by immunoSEQ multiplex PCR, and TCRdb holds only the in-frame ones, with some missing. The sample consists of about 120,000 clones, just over 65% of them appearing once. The sample was PBMCs. The receptors were gathered from a man between 18 and 35 years old in good health and CMV-seronegative.

This clone has only one observation. The CDR3 DNA sequence: TGTGCCAGCAGTGAATCGACAGGCTATGGCAATCAGCCCCAGCATTTT. This gives the protein CASSESTGYGNQPQHF. The rearrangement links TRBV2 to TRBJ1-5; TRBD1 might be the D (6 bases). Germline CDR1 is SNHLY and CDR2 is FYNNEI. V was pared by 2 bases and J by 2 bases, with 13 bases between. The CDR3 runs 16 residues.

V and J are TRBV5-3 and TRBJ2-7; TRBD1 matches at 7 bases. TRBV5-3 is treated as an ORF (open reading frame) with a function not yet certain. There are 16 residues in the CDR3. V trimming: 4 bases; J trimming: 7 bases; junction bases outside the gene matches: 17. The CDR3 reads CARSPTSGNFRGEQYF. The CDR3 bases are TGTGCCAGAAGCCCTACCTCAGGGAATTTCAGGGGGGAGCAGTACTTC.

This clone was counted only a few times. This chain links TRBV10-3 with TRBJ2-7; D is unresolved. The CDR3 runs 16 residues. V lost 0 bases and J 0 bases, leaving 12 bases between the germline ends. Germline V lookup: CDR1 ENHRY, CDR2 SYGVKD. In DNA form, the CDR3 reads TGTGCCATCAGTGAGTCGTATCGCTTCAGCTCCTACGAGCAGTACTTC. This translates into CAISESYRFSSYEQYF.

Here the CDR3 reads CASSISVPSEAFF. Written as DNA, the CDR3 is TGTGCCAGCAGCATTAGTGTCCCAAGTGAAGCTTTCTTT. V is TRBV6-1 and J is TRBJ1-1, with no clear D. The CDR3 has 13 residues. V lost 6 bases, J lost 7 bases, and 15 bases lay in between. Per the germline V gene, CDR1 is MNHNS and CDR2 is SASEGT.

This clone was observed a handful of times. The gene calls are TRBV19 and TRBJ2-1, with TRBD2 matching over 9 bases. Germline V gene lookup returns CDR1 LNHDA and CDR2 SQIVND (reference sequence). The CDR3 totals 18 residues. Germline trimming cut 3 bases from V and 0 bases from J; bases unmatched to any gene: 9. This CDR3 reads CASSIRAGGQLSYNEQFF. For the CDR3, the DNA is TGTGCCAGTAGTATTAGAGCGGGGGGCCAACTCTCCTACAATGAGCAGTTCTTC.

CDR3 sequence: CATRGQSGRDEQFF. The CDR3 region has the DNA TGTGCCACCAGAGGACAGTCGGGTCGCGATGAGCAGTTCTTC. V and J are TRBV5-4 and TRBJ2-1; D is possibly TRBD1 (6 bases). V was shortened by 9 bases and J by 8 bases, with 21 bases between the two germline ends. CDR1 SGHNT and CDR2 YYREEE come from the germline V gene (reference sequence). The CDR3 length is 14 residues. The full variable domain, with the rest looked up from reference TRBV5-4 and TRBJ2-1, is ETGVTQSPTHLIKTRGQQVTLRCSSQSGHNTVSWYQQALGQGPQFIFQYYREEENGRGNFPPRFSGLQFPNYSSELNVNALELDDSALYLCATRGQSGRDEQFFGPGTRLTVL.

The chain recombines TRBV12-5 with TRBJ2-1, with 9 bases aligning to TRBD1. CDR1 and CDR2 from the germline V gene are LGHNT and FRNRAP. This CDR3 contains 12 residues. V shed 4 bases, J shed 12 bases, and the junction held 4 bases outside the gene matches. In DNA, the CDR3 is TGTGCTAGTGGTTGGGGACAGGGTCGGCAGTTCTTC. Its protein is CASGWGQGRQFF. Looking up the rest from reference TRBV12-5 and TRBJ2-1 gives the full variable domain: DARVTQTPRHKVTEMGQEVTMRCQPILGHNTVFWYRQTMMQGLELLAYFRNRAPLDDSGMPKDRFSAEMPDATLATLKIQPSEPRDSAVYFCASGWGQGRQFFGPGTRLTVL.

CDR3 protein: CASSLLLAGNTIYF. CDR3 in DNA: TGTGCCAGTAGTCTTCTGTTAGCTGGAAACACCATATATTTT. The chain joins TRBV19 to TRBJ1-3; no clear D. The CDR3 has 14 residues. Trimming removed 5 bases at V and 2 bases at J, with 10 bases between. CDR1 and CDR2 from the germline V gene are LNHDA and SQIVND (reference sequence).

The CDR3 protein is CASSLAGKETDTQYF. CDR3 nucleotide sequence: TGTGCCAGCAGCTTAGCCGGGAAAGAAACGGATACGCAGTATTTT. V usage is TRBV7-9 and J usage is TRBJ2-3; the D gene is possibly TRBD2 (5 bases). The germline gives CDR1 SEHNR, CDR2 FQNEAQ (reference sequence). V was trimmed by 0 bases and J by 6 bases, leaving 13 bases between them. The CDR3 extends over 15 amino acids.

This chain connects TRBV19 to TRBJ2-3; 7 bases agree with TRBD2. The V and J ends lost 3 bases and 1 base, in that order; junction bases with no gene match: 4. Per germline, CDR1 LNHDA and CDR2 SQIVND (reference sequence). This CDR3 has 15 residues. CDR3 bases: TGTGCCAGTAGTATTTCAAGCGGGGGCACAGATACGCAGTATTTT. Its translation: CASSISSGGTDTQYF.

This chain uses TRBV18 with TRBJ2-1; 13 nucleotides match TRBD2. The CDR3 is 18 amino acids. CDR1 is KGHSH and CDR2 is LQKENI in the germline V gene. With 3 bases clipped from V and 7 bases from J, the junction kept 12 bases outside the gene matches. CDR3 bases: TGTGCCAGCTCACCCAAATCCGGACTAGCGGGAGACGGGAATGAGCAGTTCTTC. Protein: CASSPKSGLAGDGNEQFF.

The chain couples TRBV10-1 to TRBJ1-1, with unresolved D. This CDR3 is 14 amino acids long. V was shortened by 3 bases and J by 4 bases, with 12 bases between the two germline ends. The germline V gene encodes CDR1 WNHNN and CDR2 SYGVQD (reference sequence). Written as DNA, the CDR3 is TGCGCCAGCAGTGAAGATCCCGGTTCCACTGAAGCTTTCTTT. It encodes CASSEDPGSTEAFF.

The rearrangement uses TRBV11-3 and TRBJ2-3; tentatively, D is TRBD1 (6 bases). The CDR3 runs 14 residues. The V gene lost 5 bases and the J gene lost 7 bases, with 16 bases spanning the gap. Germline values: CDR1 SGHNT, CDR2 YENEEA. Written as DNA, the CDR3 is TGTGCCAGCAGCCCCTCGGCACAGGGACATACGCAGTATTTT. It yields the protein CASSPSAQGHTQYF.

The chain carries TRBV6-6 and TRBJ1-5, with D unresolved. The V gene lost 0 bases and the J gene lost 6 bases, with 9 bases spanning the gap. This CDR3 has 14 amino acids. Per germline, CDR1 MNHNY and CDR2 SVGAGI (reference sequence). In DNA, the CDR3 is TGTGCCAGCAGTTACTCGACGCAGGCTCAGCCCCAGCATTTT. Translation: CASSYSTQAQPQHF.

The chain combines TRBV5-1 with TRBJ2-5; maybe TRBD1 (6 bases). CDR3 size: 16 residues. Germline CDR1 SGHRS, CDR2 YFSETQ. Trimming stripped 4 bases from V and 1 base from J, with 17 bases between. This chain's CDR3 is CASSPFPGTLQETQYF. In DNA form, the CDR3 reads TGCGCCAGCAGCCCTTTCCCCGGGACACTCCAAGAGACCCAGTACTTC.

The V gene is TRBV7-2, the J gene TRBJ1-1, with a possible D match to TRBD1 (5 bases). This CDR3 has 17 residues. Germline V gives CDR1 SGHTA, CDR2 FQGNSA. Trimming removed 1 base at V and 1 base at J, with 16 bases between. The DNA of the CDR3 is TGTGCCAGCAGCTTAGTTATCGGGGGGACTACGAACACTGAAGCTTTCTTT. This gives the protein CASSLVIGGTTNTEAFF.

The J gene is TRBJ1-6, the V gene TRBV5-1, with D maybe TRBD1 (5 bases). Germline V gives CDR1 SGHRS, CDR2 YFSETQ. Deletions cut 4 bases from V and 10 bases from J, with 12 bases between. The CDR3 has 13 amino acids. The CDR3 loop is CASSAGQKSPLHF. For the CDR3, the DNA is TGCGCCAGCAGCGCCGGACAAAAATCACCCCTCCACTTT.

V is TRBV7-8 and J is TRBJ2-1; 12 bases match TRBD2. The CDR3 is made up of 16 amino acids. Germline V gene sequence: CDR1 SGHVS, CDR2 FQNEAQ. V was clipped by 0 bases and J by 8 bases; unmatched bases: 5. In DNA, the CDR3 is TGTGCCAGCAGCTTAGCCCTAGCGGGGGGGAAGTATGAGCAGTTCTTC. Protein: CASSLALAGGKYEQFF. The variable domain in full, with the rest retrieved from reference TRBV7-8 and TRBJ2-1, is GAGVSQSPRYKVAKRGQDVALRCDPISGHVSLFWYQQALGQGPEFLTYFQNEAQLDKSGLPSDRFFAERPEGSVSTLKIQRTQQEDSAVYLCASSLALAGGKYEQFFGPGTRLTVL.